This TCR beta chain was captured in a study of shared clonotypes between healthy human individuals. Clones were read by immunoSEQ multiplex PCR, and TCRdb kept only the in-frame ones, dropping some. The table lists 650,000 to 700,000 clones, 90% of them singletons. The CDR3 runs to 15 residues. V shed 6 bases and J shed 0 bases, with 14 bases lying between them. Germline assignment: CDR1 ENHRY and CDR2 SYGVKD. Caucasian adults residing in Nashville, Tennessee made up all the donors. The receptor's source is a man in his late teens or twenties in good health. Some clones in this sample may be carry-over from other donors' samples. The sequencing sample was made of memory CD8+ T cells from PBMCs. Subset noted: CD45RO+ cells pooled with CCR7-negative TemRA cells. The chain combines TRBV10-3 with TRBJ1-1; D possibly corresponds to TRBD1 (5 bases). The CDR3 DNA reads as TGTGCCATCAGGGAGACAGTAACGGTGAACACTGAAGCTTTCTTT. This translates into CAIRETVTVNTEAFF.